Listed below are T cell receptor beta chains from one sample, sequenced in a study of blood T cell repertoires in COVID-19. The assay was immunoSEQ multiplex PCR, and TCRdb's table has in-frame clones only and misses some. The sample has about 190,000 clones, almost 80% seen once. The sample was peripheral blood. These receptors were obtained from a man aged 60 to 75 with active or convalescent COVID-19. Both conserved end residues are part of each CDR3. D genes are given only for firm matches. Some rows mark clone size as missing; the rest say once, few, many or name a class of expanded clone.

V gene	J gene	clone size	D gene	CDR3 DNA	CDR3 protein
TRBV12-5	TRBJ2-7	many	TRBD1	TGTGCTAGTGGAACCGGGACAGGGATTTACGAGCAGTACTTC	CASGTGTGIYEQYF
TRBV5-4	TRBJ1-2	NA	NA	TGTGCCAGCAGCTTTCCGGGACAATCCCCGAGAGGCTACACCTTC	CASSFPGQSPRGYTF
TRBV2	TRBJ2-1	once	TRBD1	TGTGCCAGCAGTCGGGACAGGGGTTTCTCCAATGAGCAGTTCTTC	CASSRDRGFSNEQFF
TRBV5-1	TRBJ2-2	NA	TRBD2	TGCGCCAGCAGCGCGGGACTAGCGGAGAACACCGGGGAGCTGTTTTTT	CASSAGLAENTGELFF
TRBV11-2	TRBJ2-1	few	NA	TGTGCCAGCAGTCCGACTAGTGGGGGTGAGCAGTTCTTC	CASSPTSGGEQFF
TRBV29-1	TRBJ2-2	NA	TRBD2	TGCAGCATACCAAAAACCGGGACTAGCAACGCCGGGGAGCTGTTTTTT	CSIPKTGTSNAGELFF
TRBV7-9	TRBJ1-1	NA	TRBD1	TGTGCCAGCAGCCCTCGACAGGGGGGTACTGAAGCTTTCTTT	CASSPRQGGTEAFF
TRBV5-1	TRBJ2-5	NA	TRBD1	TGCGCCAGCAGGGATGGGACAGGGCAAGAGACCCAGTACTTC	CASRDGTGQETQYF
TRBV12-3/TRBV12-4	TRBJ1-1	NA	NA	TGTGCCAGCTCTCGGTCTTTCTTT	CASSRSFF
TRBV21-1	TRBJ2-1	NA	NA	TGTGCCAGCAGCAAAGGCGATAGAAACAATGAGCAGTTCTTC	CASSKGDRNNEQFF
TRBV11-3	TRBJ2-1	NA	TRBD1	TGTGCCAGCAGCCCCAGACAGGGATCGGTCCTCTTC	CASSPRQGSVLF
TRBV6-2/TRBV6-3	TRBJ2-7	few	TRBD2	TGTGCCAGCAGTTACGGAGGCGGGAGTAGCGAGCAGTACTTC	CASSYGGGSSEQYF
TRBV18	TRBJ1-5	NA	TRBD1	TGTGCCAGCTCACAGCAGACAGGGCCAGACCAGCCCCAGCATTTT	CASSQQTGPDQPQHF
TRBV19	TRBJ2-7	once	NA	TGTGCCAGTAGTATTCGGCACGGGGGATCCTACGAGCAGTACTTC	CASSIRHGGSYEQYF
TRBV3-1/TRBV3-2	TRBJ2-3	NA	TRBD2	TGTGCCAGCAGCCCTGTAGCGGGAGGTGCAGATACGCAGTATTTT	CASSPVAGGADTQYF
TRBV3-1/TRBV3-2	TRBJ1-4	NA	NA	TGTGCCAGCAGTAAAGTGGGAGGGATTGAGGGAAAACTGTTTTTT	CASSKVGGIEGKLFF
TRBV7-3	TRBJ2-1	NA	TRBD2	TGTGCCAGCAGCCGGGAGGGGAGCTCCTACAATGAGCAGTTCTTC	CASSREGSSYNEQFF
TRBV19	TRBJ2-3	few	NA	TGTGCCAGTACCCTAGCGTCGCAGTATTTT	CASTLASQYF